These 15 T cell receptor beta chains share one sample of origin, sequenced in a study of T cell repertoires in cytomegalovirus infection. TCRdb analysed the reads with MiXCR anew, one entry per CDR3 protein. This table holds roughly 500,000 distinct CDR3 sequences, 15% to 20% found once. Sequencing was performed on CD8+ T cells from PBMCs. All receptors come from a human donor in good health (CMV status not recorded). Some clones in this sample may be carry-over from other donors' samples.

This clonotype was picked up a small number of times. The V and J genes are TRBV20-1 and TRBJ1-1; no clear D gene. Germline CDR1 DFQATT, CDR2 SNEGSKA (reference sequence). The V end was cut by 1 base, the J end by 0 bases, with 12 bases between. This CDR3 comprises 15 residues. CDR3 loop: CSARGARAMNTEAFF. CDR3 in DNA: TGCAGTGCTAGAGGGGCCCGGGCTATGAACACTGAAGCTTTCTTT.

This clonotype was recorded at least ten times. The chain recombines TRBV12-3 or TRBV12-4 with TRBJ1-1; a weak D match, TRBD1 (5 bases). The CDR3 loop spans 14 amino acids. V was shortened by 3 bases and J by 1 base, with 9 bases between the two germline ends. The CDR3 loop is CASSLSRANTEAFF. CDR3 sequence (DNA): TGTGCCAGCAGTTTGAGCAGGGCGAACACTGAAGCTTTCTTT.

This clonotype was recorded many times. The chain joins TRBV6-5 to TRBJ2-1; 9 bases line up with TRBD2. Germline assignment: CDR1 MNHEY and CDR2 SVGAGI. The V and J ends lost 2 bases and 7 bases, in that order; junction bases with no gene match: 9. This CDR3 is built from 16 residues. This CDR3 is CASSYPPAGGRNEQFF. The CDR3 DNA follows: TGTGCCAGCAGTTACCCGCCGGCGGGAGGGCGGAATGAGCAGTTCTTC.

This clonotype was recorded a few times. The chain links TRBV7-9 to TRBJ2-1; D is undetermined. V was shortened by 5 bases and J by 0 bases, with 14 bases between the two germline ends. This CDR3 region has 16 residues. CDR1 and CDR2 from the germline V gene are SEHNR and FQNEAQ (reference sequence). The CDR3 DNA sequence: TGTGCCAGCAGCCCTTCCCGATCGGACTCCTACAATGAGCAGTTCTTC. Amino acids: CASSPSRSDSYNEQFF.

This clonotype was counted a few times. The chain couples TRBV28 to TRBJ2-1, with D unresolved. Per the germline V gene, CDR1 is MDHEN and CDR2 is SYDVKM. CDR3 size: 14 residues. The ends were cut back, 3 bases at V and 10 bases at J, with 16 bases in the middle. Written as DNA, the CDR3 is TGTGCCAGCAGTTTGTCCCGCCCTTCTTCAGAGCAGTTCTTC. Encoded protein: CASSLSRPSSEQFF. Complete variable domain (other parts from reference TRBV28 and TRBJ2-1): DVKVTQSSRYLVKRTGEKVFLECVQDMDHENMFWYRQDPGLGLRLIYFSYDVKMKEKGDIPEGYSVSREKKERFSLILESASTNQTSMYLCASSLSRPSSEQFFGPGTRLTVL.

V usage is TRBV6-1 and J usage is TRBJ1-5; TRBD1 might be the D (5 bases). Germline CDR1 MNHNS, CDR2 SASEGT. CDR3 length: 15 residues. V lost 10 bases, J lost 6 bases, and 22 bases lay in between. In DNA form, the CDR3 reads TGTGCCACCACAACCTTTGGGGGGTTGGGTCAGCCCCAGCATTTT. Amino acids: CATTTFGGLGQPQHF.

This clonotype was observed many times. This sequence joins TRBV2 and TRBJ2-1; D may be TRBD1 (5 bases). Germline V gene sequence: CDR1 SNHLY, CDR2 FYNNEI. The CDR3 sequence is 14 residues long. V dropped 3 bases and J dropped 8 bases, with 14 bases sitting between them. CDR3 nucleotide sequence: TGTGCCAGCAGTGACAGGGAATCAATCCATGAGCAGTTCTTC. Translating gives CASSDRESIHEQFF.

In this sample, this clonotype turned up many times. The CDR3 DNA reads as TGTGCCAGCAGCTTAGGCTCAGCGGGCACAGATACGCAGTATTTT. It is translated as CASSLGSAGTDTQYF. V usage is TRBV7-6 and J usage is TRBJ2-3, with D possibly being TRBD2 (5 bases). The CDR3 covers 15 residues. Germline V gene sequence: CDR1 SGHVS, CDR2 FNYEAQ. With 1 base removed from V and 1 base from J, the gap between germline ends came to 9 bases.

In regard to this clonotype: Since a much larger clone is just one base distant, this may be a read error. The rearrangement uses TRBV28 and TRBJ2-4; 9 positions agree with TRBD1. Germline loops: CDR1 MDHEN, CDR2 SYDVKM. V lost 6 bases to trimming and J lost 9 bases; unmatched junction nucleotides: 12. This CDR3 comprises 15 residues. CDR3 DNA: TGTGCCAGCAGCCCCACTGGACAGGGGATGATCATTCAGTACTTC. Protein: CASSPTGQGMIIQYF.

This clonotype was recorded at least ten times. V and J are TRBV11-3 and TRBJ2-1, with 9 bases aligning to TRBD2. The CDR3 loop spans 16 amino acids. The J segment lost 3 bases and the V segment lost 4 bases, leaving 7 bases of the junction unmatched. The germline gives CDR1 SGHNT, CDR2 YENEEA. CDR3 sequence: CASSSRASGNYNEQFF. CDR3 nucleotides: TGTGCCAGCAGCTCTAGGGCTAGCGGGAACTACAATGAGCAGTTCTTC.

This clonotype has ten or more counts. V gene TRBV7-9 combines with J gene TRBJ2-3, with a weak D call TRBD2 (6 bases). The CDR3 consists of 16 residues. Germline V gives CDR1 SEHNR, CDR2 FQNEAQ (reference sequence). V lost 5 bases and J 4 bases, leaving 19 bases between the germline ends. This chain's CDR3 is CASSPLRESSPDTQYF. The DNA for the CDR3 is TGTGCCAGCAGCCCCCTCCGGGAGTCTAGCCCAGATACGCAGTATTTT.

The gene calls are TRBV5-5 and TRBJ1-1; weak D call: TRBD1 (6 bases). This CDR3 is built from 15 residues. Per the germline V gene, CDR1 is SGHKS and CDR2 is YYEKEE (reference sequence). V was trimmed by 3 bases and J by 1 base, leaving 13 bases between them. CDR3 amino acids: CASSYYLGGNTEAFF. CDR3 sequence (DNA): TGTGCCAGCAGCTATTACTTAGGGGGGAACACTGAAGCTTTCTTT.

This clonotype has at least ten counts. The genes are TRBV28 and TRBJ2-7; the D gene is possibly TRBD2 (5 bases). The CDR3 length is 15 residues. CDR1 MDHEN and CDR2 SYDVKM come from the germline V gene. V lost 3 bases to trimming and J lost 1 base, with 13 bases between them. CDR3 sequence (DNA): TGTGCCAGCAGTTTCCCCCCCCGGGGATCCTACGAGCAGTACTTC. Translation gives CASSFPPRGSYEQYF.

This clonotype was recorded many times. The chain carries TRBV29-1 and TRBJ2-2; 10 positions match TRBD2. CDR1 is SQVTM and CDR2 is ANQGSEA in the germline V gene. The length of the CDR3 is 17 residues. Trimming cost V 0 bases and J 2 bases; bases outside gene matches: 6. CDR3 residues: CSVEDSASGGNTGELFF. The CDR3 region has the DNA TGCAGCGTTGAAGATAGTGCTAGCGGGGGAAACACCGGGGAGCTGTTTTTT.

This clonotype showed up many times. The V call is TRBV7-9, the J call TRBJ2-3; 7 bases fit TRBD1. CDR1 SEHNR and CDR2 FQNEAQ come from the germline V gene (reference sequence). Trimming at V came to 5 bases and at J to 4 bases, leaving 9 bases not matched to a gene. The CDR3 length is 15 residues. The CDR3 nucleotides are TGTGCCAGCAGCACAGGGACAGCACGGGCAGATACGCAGTATTTT. This gives the protein CASSTGTARADTQYF.